This is a list of T cell receptor beta chains from one sample in a study of blood T cell repertoires in COVID-19. Produced via immunoSEQ multiplex PCR; TCRdb's table is partial and in-frame only. Among tens of thousands of clones listed, around 90% were seen once. The material sequenced was peripheral blood. The receptors stem from a man aged 45-65 years with active COVID-19. Both conserved end residues are part of each CDR3. The D gene is left open where the match is weak.

v_gene,d_gene,j_gene,CDR3nt,CDR3aa
TRBV5-1,NA,TRBJ2-7,TGCGCCAGCAGCTTGCGGTCCGGGACTCGCCCCTACGAGCAGTACTTC,CASSLRSGTRPYEQYF
TRBV7-2,NA,TRBJ1-5,TGTGCCAGCAGCTCGGACATTATCAGCCAGCCCCAGCATTTT,CASSSDIISQPQHF
TRBV5-4,NA,TRBJ1-2,TGTGCCAGCAGCTTGCGACGTTTAAAAGCACGACTAACTATGGGTTATGGCTACACCTTC,CASSLRRLKARLTMGYGYTF
TRBV7-2,TRBD2,TRBJ2-4,TGTGCCAGCAGACTAGCGGGGAAGGGGTCCAAAAACATTCAGTACTTC,CASRLAGKGSKNIQYF
TRBV11-2,NA,TRBJ1-3,TGTGCCAGCAGCTTAGTTTCGGACACCATATATTTT,CASSLVSDTIYF
TRBV19,NA,TRBJ1-1,TGTGCCAGTAGCTCCACAGTGAACACTGAAGCTTTCTTT,CASSSTVNTEAFF
TRBV19,NA,TRBJ1-5,TGTGCCAGTAGAATGGGGGGGCCGAGTCAGCCCCAGCATTTT,CASRMGGPSQPQHF
TRBV21-1,NA,TRBJ2-1,TGTGCCAGCAGCAAACGGCGAGCGGGAGGCAGAAATGAGCAGTTCTTC,CASSKRRAGGRNEQFF
TRBV9,TRBD2,TRBJ2-1,TGTGCCAGCAGCGTCACTAGCGGGGGAAGAAATGAGCAGTTCTTC,CASSVTSGGRNEQFF
TRBV29-1,TRBD2,TRBJ2-1,TGCAGCGTCTCTCGCCGACTAGCGGGAGGGGGACAGTTCTTC,CSVSRRLAGGGQFF
TRBV12-5,TRBD1,TRBJ1-4,TGTGCTAGTGGTTTGGTAATTGGGACAGGGAACCTTGCAACTAATGAAAAACTGTTTTTT,CASGLVIGTGNLATNEKLFF
TRBV18,NA,TRBJ1-4,TGTGCCAGCTCACTCGGGTGGGATGAAAAACTGTTTTTT,CASSLGWDEKLFF
TRBV3-1/TRBV3-2,TRBD1,TRBJ1-2,TGTGCCAGCAGCTTGGACAGGGGAGGCTACACCTTC,CASSLDRGGYTF